This entry lists 26 T cell receptor beta chains sequenced from one sample in a study of tumor-infiltrating lymphocytes in primary liver carcinoma. With around 500 ng total RNA as template and a constant-region primer, TCR beta cDNA was made. Three nested multiplex PCR rounds of slightly modified ARM-PCR generated TCR beta libraries. The first two PCR rounds used TRBV1-TRBV30 primers with a Cbeta primer, 9 to 11 cycles each. TCRdb called the multiplex PCR reads again in MiXCR, with one record for every CDR3 protein. Seen here are approximately 110,000 distinct CDR3 sequences, approximately 80% observed once, and the top ten hold approximately 18%. DNA and RNA were both co-extracted from about 19-30 mg of bulk tissue that had not been sorted. Sequenced: liver tumor tissue from sampling region 3. Regarding subset: tumor region T3, left-lateral pole. The receptors derive from a man in his forties with primary liver carcinoma and hepatitis B virus infection.

The genes are TRBV4-1 and TRBJ2-5; D possibly uses TRBD1 or TRBD2 (5 bases each). Trimming took 4 bases from V and 5 from J, leaving 17 bases between them. CDR1 is MGHRA and CDR2 is YSYEKL in the germline V gene. The CDR3 is made up of 15 amino acids. The CDR3 DNA sequence: TGCGCCAGCAGCCCACTTCAGGGACGGCAGGAGACCCAGTACTTC. Protein product: CASSPLQGRQETQYF.

Comments on this clonotype: Lacking the conserved final phenylalanine or tryptophan, this CDR3 likely reflects a read error. The chain combines TRBV29-1 with TRBJ2-1; 13 bases align to TRBD2. There are 15 residues in the CDR3. J was trimmed by 3 bases and V by 8 bases; bases with no gene match: 7. Germline V gives CDR1 SQVTM, CDR2 ANQGSEA. CDR3 loop: CSLGLAGVFYNEQFL. The CDR3 DNA is TGCAGCCTTGGACTAGCGGGAGTGTTCTACAATGAGCAGTTCTTA.

The genes are TRBV11-2 and TRBJ2-5; TRBD1 might be the D (6 bases). CDR1 and CDR2 (germline): SGHAT, FQNNGV. CDR3 length: 15 amino acids. Trimming removed 4 bases from V and 7 bases from J, with 19 bases in between. The CDR3: CASSSWSASGVTQYF. CDR3 DNA sequence: TGTGCCAGCAGCTCCTGGTCAGCCTCAGGGGTGACCCAGTACTTC.

As concerns this clonotype: Germline is not matched at one junction end, which may reflect a read error. The chain links TRBV11-2 to TRBJ2-1, with 8 bases identical to TRBD2. The CDR3 runs to 17 residues. CDR1 SGHAT and CDR2 FQNNGV come from the germline V gene. The CDR3 sequence is CASSLDRGGRFYKEQFF. DNA for the CDR3: TGTGCCAGCAGTCTAGATAGGGGCGGGAGGTTCTACAAAGAGCAGTTCTTC.

This clonotype was detected only once. The chain uses TRBV12-3 or TRBV12-4 and TRBJ2-1; tentatively, D is TRBD1 or TRBD2 (5 bases each). CDR3 length: 14 amino acids. The CDR3 here is CASFGIGVVYVQFF. The CDR3 DNA reads TGTGCTAGCTTCGGGATAGGGGTGGTTTATGTGCAGTTCTTC.

Details on this clonotype: Mismatch with germline at one junction end may stem from a read error. This chain connects TRBV4-2 to TRBJ2-5; D is unresolved. Germline assignment: CDR1 LGHNA and CDR2 YNFKEQ. The CDR3 has 15 residues. The CDR3 region is CDSNQENEASETQYF. The CDR3 nucleotides are TGTGACAGCAACCAAGAGAATGAGGCTAGTGAGACCCAGTACTTC.

On this clonotype itself: The junction shows a germline mismatch at one end, possibly a read error. The chain is built from TRBV5-1 and TRBJ2-7; weak D call: TRBD1 (5 bases). The CDR3 length is 16 residues. Germline CDR1 SGHRS, CDR2 YFSETQ. The CDR3 nucleotides read TGCGTCAGCAGTCTTAACTCAGGGTCTGTCTTGTACGGGCAGTACTTC. Its translation is CVSSLNSGSVLYGQYF.

This clonotype ranks as medium-sized. V and J are TRBV11-2 and TRBJ2-7; 7 bases match TRBD1. The CDR3 is 14 amino acids. Per the germline V gene, CDR1 is SGHAT and CDR2 is FQNNGV. The J segment lost 1 base and the V segment lost 2 bases, leaving 2 bases of the junction unmatched. CDR3 DNA sequence: TGTGCCAGCAGCTTAACAGGGGAATCCTACGAGCAGTACTTC. Its translation is CASSLTGESYEQYF.

The genes are TRBV6-2 or TRBV6-3 and TRBJ2-5, with 7 nucleotides matching TRBD2. CDR1 is MNHEY, CDR2 SVGEGT, per germline. V lost 5 bases and J lost 11; bases outside the gene matches: 14. The CDR3 is 14 amino acids. The CDR3 sequence is CASSESGVQDTQYF. CDR3 nucleotides: TGTGCCAGCAGTGAGAGCGGGGTCCAAGATACTCAGTACTTC.

On this clonotype itself: A much larger clone is a single base away; this may be a read error. The CDR3 does not close with the conserved phenylalanine or tryptophan, likely indicating a read error. It is unclear where the CDR3 begins or ends on the DNA, so no DNA is shown, and the CDR3 is as TCRdb lists it. CDR3: CASSLDSGSGRARYL. V usage is TRBV12-3 or TRBV12-4 and J usage is TRBJ2-3; TRBD1 was called by the table and not checked on the DNA. The CDR3 numbers 15 amino acids, ends counted.

For this clonotype: One end of the junction does not line up with germline, which may come from a read error. The J gene is TRBJ2-5, the V gene TRBV4-2, with 10 bases lining up with TRBD2. The CDR3 totals 18 residues. Germline CDR1 is LGHNA and CDR2 is YNFKEQ. CDR3 amino acids: CASSQIGLELAGQETQYF. CDR3 DNA sequence: TGTGCTAGCAGCCAAATAGGTCTGGAACTAGCGGGACAAGAGACCCAGTACTTC.

Concerning this clonotype: It may be a read error: a sequence one base away is much more abundant. The chain links TRBV7-3 to TRBJ2-1, with D possibly TRBD1 on 6 matching bases. The CDR3 spans 14 residues. Germline V lookup: CDR1 SGHTA, CDR2 FQGTGA. V was cut by 6 bases and J by 0 bases, with 9 bases left in between. CDR3 loop: CASSQDSSYNEQFF. The CDR3 bases are TGTGCCAGCAGTCAGGACAGCTCCTACAATGAGCAGTTCTTC.

This clonotype has at least ten counts. The chain links TRBV5-1 to TRBJ2-5; D is undetermined. CDR1 and CDR2 (germline): SGHRS, YFSETQ. V was cut by 2 bases and J by 2 bases, with 7 bases left in between. This CDR3 is built from 13 residues. The CDR3 region is CASSFSRQETQYF. CDR3 nucleotides: TGCGCCAGCAGCTTTAGCAGGCAAGAGACCCAGTACTTC.

Concerning this clonotype itself: The junction departs from germline at one end; a sequencing error may be responsible. The V gene is TRBV5-4, the J gene TRBJ1-4; the D gene is possibly TRBD1 (5 bases). The CDR3 is 14 residues long. The germline V gene has CDR1 SGHNT and CDR2 YYREEE (reference sequence). CDR3 loop: CARSRTQTYEKLFF. CDR3 sequence (DNA): TGTGCCCGCAGCCGGACACAAACTTATGAAAAACTGTTTTTT.

The chain couples TRBV29-1 to TRBJ1-1; TRBD1 aligns across 7 bases. The CDR3 is 11 residues long. V was clipped by 5 bases and J by 11 bases; unmatched bases: 8. Germline CDR1 is SQVTM and CDR2 is ANQGSEA. The CDR3 reads CSVSVGRGAFF. For the CDR3, the DNA is TGCAGCGTTAGTGTTGGCAGGGGGGCTTTCTTT.

Worth noting for this clonotype: A much larger clone lies one base from this, so it may be a read error. This rearrangement joins TRBV28 to TRBJ2-3; the D gene is possibly TRBD1 (5 bases). Germline CDR1 MDHEN, CDR2 SYDVKM. Between the trimmed V and J ends, which lost 9 bases and 2 bases, there was a span of 15 bases. The CDR3 totals 14 residues. Here the CDR3 DNA reads TGTGCCAGTTCCCGACAGCCTAACACAGATACGCAGTATTTT. This translates into CASSRQPNTDTQYF.

This clonotype was observed a single time. At one end the junction does not follow the germline gene, possibly because of a read error. The V gene is TRBV11-1, the J gene TRBJ2-4, with 9 bases that match TRBD2. The CDR3 runs 17 residues. Per the germline V gene, CDR1 is SGHAT and CDR2 is FQDESV (reference sequence). The CDR3 here is CVCSFPGASGTKNIQYF. In nucleotides, the CDR3 is TGTGTCTGCAGCTTTCCCGGGGCTAGCGGGACCAAAAATATTCAGTACTTC.

As to this clonotype: Its ends do not fully match the called genes, so a read error is possible. V is TRBV11-2 and J is TRBJ2-7, with no clear D. The CDR3 sequence is 15 residues long. The germline CDR1 and CDR2 sequences are SGHAT and FQNNGV. CDR3 sequence: CACSSGRLYASEQYF. CDR3 in DNA: TGTGCCTGCAGCTCCGGACGGCTTTACGCGAGCGAGCAATACTTC.

About this clonotype: At one end, the junction sequence differs from germline, possibly due to a read error. The chain is built from TRBV11-2 and TRBJ2-1; perhaps TRBD1 as D (5 bases). CDR1 is SGHAT and CDR2 is FQNNGV in the germline V gene. This CDR3 is built from 16 residues. CDR3 sequence: CASSIDRLALGDEQSF. CDR3 coding DNA: TGTGCCAGCAGCATAGATCGTTTAGCATTAGGGGATGAGCAGTCCTTC.

On this clonotype: At one end, the junction sequence differs from germline, possibly due to a read error. The rearrangement joins TRBV11-1 to TRBJ1-6; weak D call: TRBD1 (5 bases). The length of the CDR3 is 13 residues. Per germline, CDR1 SGHAT and CDR2 FQDESV (reference sequence). CDR3 DNA sequence: TGTGCCAGCAGCCGGACACAGGTTTCACCTCTCTACTTT. Its protein is CASSRTQVSPLYF.

As concerns this clonotype: The junction and the germline gene differ at one end; a read error may be behind it. This chain links TRBV30 with TRBJ1-1; D might be TRBD1 (5 bases). CDR1 GTSNPN and CDR2 SVGIG come from the germline V gene (reference sequence). This CDR3 region has 14 residues. CDR3 amino acids: CAWRWGKVNTEASF. CDR3 DNA sequence: TGTGCCTGGAGGTGGGGGAAGGTGAACACTGAAGCTTCCTTT.

The rearrangement joins TRBV12-3 or TRBV12-4 to TRBJ2-5; 8 bases line up with TRBD2. V lost 3 bases and J lost 12; bases outside the gene matches: 9. The CDR3 consists of 13 residues. The CDR3 sequence: CASSLVRGETKYF. CDR3 nucleotide sequence: TGTGCCAGCAGTTTGGTGCGGGGGGAGACTAAGTACTTC.

The V gene is TRBV29-1, the J gene TRBJ2-7; tentative D call: TRBD2 (5 bases). The germline gives CDR1 SQVTM, CDR2 ANQGSEA. The V and J ends lost 2 bases and 10 bases respectively, with 24 bases between them. This CDR3 has 15 amino acids. The CDR3 DNA follows: TGCAGCGTTGAATCCGCGGCGGGTAAATCGGTGAGCCAGTACTTC. Its translation: CSVESAAGKSVSQYF.

This sequence joins TRBV4-1 and TRBJ2-3; no definite D call. Germline CDR1 and CDR2: MGHRA and YSYEKL. The CDR3 sequence is 16 residues long. Trimming shortened V by 3 bases and J by 0 bases, and 13 bases separated the two germline ends. This CDR3 is CASSQTWIGSTDTQYF. The CDR3 DNA sequence: TGCGCCAGCAGCCAGACGTGGATTGGCAGCACAGATACGCAGTATTTT.

In its sample, this clonotype was seen once. This likely comes from a read error, as the CDR3 has no conserved phenylalanine or tryptophan at its end. The rearrangement links TRBV29-1 to TRBJ2-1, with D unresolved. The CDR3 runs to 15 residues. Germline V CDR1 and CDR2: SQVTM, ANQGSEA. V was shortened by 6 bases and J by 8 bases, with 23 bases between the two germline ends. The CDR3 loop reads CSVDLSRANTDEQFL. Here the CDR3 DNA reads TGCAGCGTAGATCTTTCTAGGGCCAATACCGATGAGCAGTTCCTC.

As regards this clonotype: One end of the junction varies from germline; a read error may be responsible. This chain joins TRBV29-1 and TRBJ1-6; D remains ambiguous. This CDR3 is 13 amino acids long. The germline CDR1 and CDR2 sequences are SQVTM and ANQGSEA. CDR3 sequence (DNA): TGCAACGTTTCGAAGGCCAGAAATTCACCCCTCCACTTT. This encodes CNVSKARNSPLHF.